This T cell receptor beta chain was documented in a study of cytomegalovirus exposure and HLA in healthy donors. The CDR3 length is 16 residues. With V trimmed by 0 bases and J by 4 bases, 5 bases remained unmatched. The germline V gene encodes CDR1 SGHRS and CDR2 YFSETQ. The PCR made use of 60 Vbeta and 13 Jbeta primers. Profiling relied on immunoSEQ multiplex PCR, and the TCRdb table lists in-frame clones only, not all of them. The sample lists roughly 190,000 clones, roughly 80% occurring once. Study-level points and caveats: TRBV6-2, TRBV6-3 and some other V segments were unresolvable in 87-base-pair reads.

For this clone: Its antigen remains unknown.

Sequenced material: PBMCs. The chain links TRBV5-1 to TRBJ2-1; 9 bases match TRBD1. The clonotype was recovered from a female donor in good health and CMV-seronegative. In nucleotides, the CDR3 is TGCGCCAGCAGCTTGGGAGCGGGACAGGGTTACAATGAGCAGTTCTTC. Translating gives CASSLGAGQGYNEQFF.